This T cell receptor beta chain was profiled in a study of CD8 T cells in Susac syndrome. Sequencing of TCR beta was performed on blood CD8+ T cells and on blood CD4+ T cells. TEMRA cells were FACS-enriched and CD8+ and CD4+ T cells negatively isolated. With random hexamers, roughly 0.45 to 1 ug RNA was reverse transcribed. Amplification of TCR beta CDR3 was carried out by immunoSEQ multiplex PCR, which covered 54 Vbeta and 13 Jbeta segments. TCRdb reprocessed the immunoSEQ multiplex PCR reads via MiXCR and lists one record per CDR3 protein. The top ten clones hold 0.084% of a sample with some 150,000 distinct CDR3 sequences, roughly 94% of them seen once. The clonotype comes from a human donor in good health. Material for sequencing was CD4+ T cells from PBMCs.

The chain's CDR3 is CASSTGTGGTDTQYF. In DNA, the CDR3 is TGTGCCAGCAGTACCGGGACAGGGGGCACAGATACGCAGTATTTT. The chain recombines TRBV7-9 with TRBJ2-3; 10 bases agree with TRBD1. Germline V gene lookup returns CDR1 SEHNR and CDR2 FQNEAQ (reference sequence). The CDR3 spans 15 residues. V dropped 6 bases and J dropped 1; count of bases not matched to a gene: 4. The whole variable domain, remainder taken from reference TRBV7-9 and TRBJ2-3, is DTGVSQNPRHKITKRGQNVTFRCDPISEHNRLYWYRQTLGQGPEFLTYFQNEAQLEKSRLLSDRFSAERPKGSFSTLEIQRTEQGDSAMYLCASSTGTGGTDTQYFGPGTRLTVL.